Listed here is a single TCR beta chain. The data were taken from a study of blood T cell repertoires in COVID-19. Study processing details: Reference gene primer amplification gave nucleated cell count estimates. Assay: immunoSEQ multiplex PCR; the TCRdb copy retains only in-frame clones and omits some. The DNA gave D and trimming, while V, J and clone size come from that table. The sample holds about 440,000 clones, about 90% seen once. V trimming: 6 bases; J trimming: 3 bases; junction bases outside the gene matches: 17. The germline V gene encodes CDR1 SGHNT and CDR2 YYREEE (reference sequence). The CDR3 extends over 17 amino acids.

The receptor's source is a man aged 18 to 30 who had recovered from COVID-19. Input material: PBMCs or T cells enriched from blood (not recorded which). The chain combines TRBV5-4 with TRBJ2-7, with TRBD1 matching over 8 bases. This chain's CDR3 is CASIPKMGTGQVYEQYF. The CDR3 coding sequence is TGTGCCAGCATTCCGAAGATGGGGACGGGACAGGTCTACGAGCAGTACTTC.